The entry below describes one TCR beta chain. The antigen remains unidentified. Trimming stripped 5 bases from V and 3 bases from J, with 8 bases between. The CDR3 has 11 residues. The germline CDR1 and CDR2 sequences are SQVTM and ANQGSEA. The sample belongs to a study of cytomegalovirus exposure and HLA in healthy donors. Study-wide results and limits: Rarity marked most TCR sequences, yet some public TCRs occurred in many donors. It was about 150 TCR beta chains that were listed as cytomegalovirus-associated. In the roughly 120 validation repertoires, a later analysis found that first-cohort TCR clusters tended to co-occur.

Sequencing was performed with immunoSEQ multiplex PCR; in TCRdb, only in-frame clones are kept and a portion is missing. The repertoire consists of about 160,000 clones, with roughly 95% occurring once and the leading ten covering 0.8% to 0.95%. The sequenced sample consisted of PBMCs. V is TRBV29-1 and J is TRBJ2-7; D might be TRBD2 (5 bases). The receptor's source is a woman between 18 and 29 years old in good health and CMV-seronegative. The CDR3 coding sequence is TGCAGCGTTTCGACTAACTACGAGCAGTACTTC. Protein: CSVSTNYEQYF.